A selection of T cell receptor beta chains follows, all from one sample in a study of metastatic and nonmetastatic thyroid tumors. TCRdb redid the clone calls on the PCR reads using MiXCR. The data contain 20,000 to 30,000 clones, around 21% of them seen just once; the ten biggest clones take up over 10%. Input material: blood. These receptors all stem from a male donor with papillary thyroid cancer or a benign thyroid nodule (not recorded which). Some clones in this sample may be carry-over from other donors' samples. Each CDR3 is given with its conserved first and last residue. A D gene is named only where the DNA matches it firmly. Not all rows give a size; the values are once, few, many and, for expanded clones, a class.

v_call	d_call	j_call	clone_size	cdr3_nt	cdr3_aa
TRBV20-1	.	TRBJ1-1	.	TGCAGTGCTATGGACTGGGACAATGAAGCTTTCTTT	CSAMDWDNEAFF
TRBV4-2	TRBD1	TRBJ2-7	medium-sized	TGTGCCAGCAGCCAACCCGACAGGGGCTACGAGCAGTACTTC	CASSQPDRGYEQYF
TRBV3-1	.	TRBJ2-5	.	TGTGCCAGCAGCTATTGGGGGCTCGGGGGATTGAAGGAGACCCAGTACTTC	CASSYWGLGGLKETQYF
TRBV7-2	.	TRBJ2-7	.	TGTGCCAGCAGCTTAGCAGGGAACTCCTACGAGCAGTACTTC	CASSLAGNSYEQYF
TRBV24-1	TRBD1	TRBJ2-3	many	TGTGCCACCAGTCACAGGGGTGCAACAGATACGCAGTATTTT	CATSHRGATDTQYF
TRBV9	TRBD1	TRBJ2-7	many	TGTGCCAGCAGCCCGCGGACAGGCCTCTCCTACGAGCAGTACTTC	CASSPRTGLSYEQYF
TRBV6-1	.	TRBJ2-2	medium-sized	TGTGCCAGCAGTGAGGGGACGGACACCGGGGAGCTGTTTTTT	CASSEGTDTGELFF
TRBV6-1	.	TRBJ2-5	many	TGTGCCAGCAGTGAACGGGCGGGTAGTTACCAAGAGACCCAGTACTTC	CASSERAGSYQETQYF
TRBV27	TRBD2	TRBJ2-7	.	TGTGCCAGCAGTTTTATCGGGAGGGGTTATTACGAGCAGTACTTC	CASSFIGRGYYEQYF
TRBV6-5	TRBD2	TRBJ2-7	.	TGTGCCAGCAAGGTACTAGCGGGAGGCTGGCCCTACGATCAGTACTTC	CASKVLAGGWPYDQYF
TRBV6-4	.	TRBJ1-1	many	TGTGCCAGCAGTCTTCGGGATGGGGTCACTGAAGCTTTCTTT	CASSLRDGVTEAFF
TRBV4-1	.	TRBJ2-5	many	TGCGCCAGCAGCCAAGACCTTTCACCCAGGGAGACCCAGTACTTC	CASSQDLSPRETQYF
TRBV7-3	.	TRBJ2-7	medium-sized	TGTGCCAGCAGCTCTCACGGGAGCTCAGATGAGCAGTACTTC	CASSSHGSSDEQYF
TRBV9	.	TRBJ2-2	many	TGTGCCAGCAGCATAAGAGCCAGCGGGGAGCTGTTTTTT	CASSIRASGELFF
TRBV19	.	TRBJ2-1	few	TGTGCCAGTAGTAGGGGCTACAATGAGCAGTTCTTC	CASSRGYNEQFF
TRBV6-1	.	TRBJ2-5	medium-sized	TGTGCCAGCAGAGGTAGGGGAGAGACCCAGTACTTC	CASRGRGETQYF
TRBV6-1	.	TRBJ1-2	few	TGTGCCAGCACTGAAGGGTGGGGGATCTATGGCTACACCTTC	CASTEGWGIYGYTF
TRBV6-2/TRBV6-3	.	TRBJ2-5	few	TGTGCCAGCAGTCAGGCCGGGGCAGAAGAGAACACCCAGTACTTC	CASSQAGAEENTQYF
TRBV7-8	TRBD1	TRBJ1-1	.	TGTGCCAGCAGCCTAGGGACAGCCTCAATTGAAGCTTTCTTT	CASSLGTASIEAFF
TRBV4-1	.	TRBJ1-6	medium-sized	TGCGCCAGCAGCCTCAGGGTTGATAATTCACCCCTCCACTTT	CASSLRVDNSPLHF
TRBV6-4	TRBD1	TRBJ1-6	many	TGTGCCAGCAGTGACGAAGCAGGGGGGAATTCACCCCTCCACTTT	CASSDEAGGNSPLHF
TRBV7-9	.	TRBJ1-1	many	TGTGCCAGCAGCTTGGTGCCGACAGTTCCTGAAGCTTTCTTT	CASSLVPTVPEAFF
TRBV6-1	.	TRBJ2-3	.	TGTGCCATCAGTCCACAAGGACTATCCACCACAGATACGCAGTATTTT	CAISPQGLSTTDTQYF
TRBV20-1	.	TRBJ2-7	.	TGCAGTGCTAGAGGGACAACCTACGAGCAGTACTTC	CSARGTTYEQYF
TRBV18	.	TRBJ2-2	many	TGTGCCAGCTCACCAGCAGCCAACACCGGGGAGCTGTTTTTT	CASSPAANTGELFF
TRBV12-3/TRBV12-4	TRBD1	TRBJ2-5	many	TGTGCCAGCAGTTTAGGGACAGGGGCGCCGGAGGAGACCCAGTACTTC	CASSLGTGAPEETQYF
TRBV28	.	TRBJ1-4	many	TGTGCCATCGGGTCAACTAATGAAAAACTGTTTTTT	CAIGSTNEKLFF
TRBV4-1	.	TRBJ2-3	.	TGCGCCAGCAGCCAAGACATGGGCCCCGCAGATACGCAGTATTTT	CASSQDMGPADTQYF
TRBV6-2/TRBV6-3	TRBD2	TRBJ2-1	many	TGTGCCAGCAGTTACTCTATGAGCGGGAGGGAAAATGAGCAGTTCTTC	CASSYSMSGRENEQFF
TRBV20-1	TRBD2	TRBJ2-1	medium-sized	TGCAGTGCTAGAGATATCCAGCGGGAGATCTATGAGCAGTTCTTC	CSARDIQREIYEQFF
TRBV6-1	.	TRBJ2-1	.	TGTGCCAGCAGCTCCCTACGGGGCTCCTACAATGAGCAGTTCTTC	CASSSLRGSYNEQFF
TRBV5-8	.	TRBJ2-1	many	TGTGCCAGCAGCTTGGTAGATCCGGTTAACAATGAGCAGTTCTTC	CASSLVDPVNNEQFF
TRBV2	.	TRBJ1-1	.	TGTGCCACAAGACTGAACACTGAAGCTTTCTTT	CATRLNTEAFF
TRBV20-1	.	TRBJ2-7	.	TGCAGTGCTAGAGTGCCACAGGTGTGCTCCTACGAGCAGTACTTC	CSARVPQVCSYEQYF
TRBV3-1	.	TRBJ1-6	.	TGTGCCAGCAGCCAAAGAGACAAAGATAATTCACCCCTCCACTTT	CASSQRDKDNSPLHF
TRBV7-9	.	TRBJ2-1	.	TGTGCCAGCAGCTCAGCTCCAAATGAGCATTTCTTC	CASSSAPNEHFF
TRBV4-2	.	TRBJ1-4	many	TGTGCCAGCAGCCAAGAAGGGGGGCTGGTGGAAAAACTGTTTTTT	CASSQEGGLVEKLFF
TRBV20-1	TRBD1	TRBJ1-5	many	TGCAGTGCTACCCCGGGGACAGGCGGGGATCAGCCCCAGCATTTT	CSATPGTGGDQPQHF
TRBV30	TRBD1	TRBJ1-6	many	TGTGCCTGGAGTCCCCGAGGACAGGGGAGTGAGACCTATAATTCACCCCTCCACTTT	CAWSPRGQGSETYNSPLHF
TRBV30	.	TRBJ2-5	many	TGTGCCTGGAGTAAAGGTTCTGATGAGACCCAGTACTTC	CAWSKGSDETQYF
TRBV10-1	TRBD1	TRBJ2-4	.	TGCGCCAGCAGTGCCGGGACAGGGGAATTTCACATTCAGTACTTC	CASSAGTGEFHIQYF
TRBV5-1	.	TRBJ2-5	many	TGCGCCAGCAGCTTGGGAACCGGGACACCCGAAGAGACCCAGTACTTC	CASSLGTGTPEETQYF
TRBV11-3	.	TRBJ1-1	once	TGTGCCAGCAGCTTAGAGAGGAACACTGAAGCTTTCTTT	CASSLERNTEAFF
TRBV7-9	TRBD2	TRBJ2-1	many	TGTGCCAGCAGATCCGGGACTAGCGGCTACAATGAGCAGTTCTTC	CASRSGTSGYNEQFF
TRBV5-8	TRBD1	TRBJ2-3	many	TGTGCCAGCACCGGGGACAGGGGAACAGATACGCAGTATTTT	CASTGDRGTDTQYF
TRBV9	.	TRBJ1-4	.	TGTGCCAGCAGCTGGAACGACTATGATGAAAAACTGTTTTTT	CASSWNDYDEKLFF
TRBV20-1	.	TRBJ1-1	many	TGCAGTGCTAGTCCCTACTTGAACACTGAAGCTTTCTTT	CSASPYLNTEAFF
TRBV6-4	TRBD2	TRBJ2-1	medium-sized	TGTGCCAGCAGTGTAGGGGACAGCGGGGGGATGAATGAGCAGTTCTTC	CASSVGDSGGMNEQFF
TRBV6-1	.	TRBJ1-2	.	TGTGCCAGCAATCCTCTCAGAGGTGTGGGATGCCACGATGGCTACACCTTC	CASNPLRGVGCHDGYTF
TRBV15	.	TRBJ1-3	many	TGTGCCACCAGCAATTCGGGGGAGGCGGACACCATATATTTT	CATSNSGEADTIYF
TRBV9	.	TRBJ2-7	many	TGTGCCAGCAGCCCCACTGGTGACTACGAGCAGTACTTC	CASSPTGDYEQYF
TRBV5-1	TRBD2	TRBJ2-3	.	TGCGCCAGCAGCGGCCGTCAGCGCGGGAGTCCAGATACTCAGTATTTT	CASSGRQRGSPDTQYF
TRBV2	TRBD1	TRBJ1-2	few	TGTGCCAGCAGTCCGACAGGGTTCGACTATGGCTACACCTTC	CASSPTGFDYGYTF
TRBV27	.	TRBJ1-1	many	.	CASSFGQGAPTFF
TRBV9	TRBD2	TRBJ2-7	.	TGTGCCAGCAGCGTAGGGACTAGCGGGGACTACGAGCAGTACTTC	CASSVGTSGDYEQYF